A single sample gave rise to the 6 T cell receptor beta chains below, sequenced in a study of cytomegalovirus exposure and HLA in healthy donors. PCR used 60 Vbeta primers and 13 Jbeta primers. The method was immunoSEQ multiplex PCR; TCRdb's version includes in-frame clones alone and lacks a portion of them. Of 63,000 or so clones in the sample, 79% were seen once. The sample was PBMCs. These receptors were collected from a woman in her 30s in good health and CMV-seronegative.

This clone has only one observation. This rearrangement joins TRBV5-1 to TRBJ2-2, with a tentative D call TRBD2 (5 bases). CDR1 SGHRS and CDR2 YFSETQ come from the germline V gene. Trimming removed 7 bases from V and 3 bases from J, with 13 bases in between. The CDR3 consists of 14 residues. The CDR3 DNA follows: TGCGCCAGCGTCGAGGACTCCTACACCGGGGAGCTGTTTTTT. Amino acids: CASVEDSYTGELFF. Complete variable domain (other parts from reference TRBV5-1 and TRBJ2-2): KAGVTQTPRYLIKTRGQQVTLSCSPISGHRSVSWYQQTPGQGLQFLFEYFSETQRNKGNFPGRFSGRQFSNSRSEMNVSTLELGDSALYLCASVEDSYTGELFFGEGSRLTVL.

In this sample, this clone turned up once. This sample includes further DNA sequences coding for the same CDR3. In nucleotides, the CDR3 is TGTGCCAGCAGTGACTCGGGGGGGGCCACAGATACGCAGTATTTT. This codes for CASSDSGGATDTQYF. The chain has TRBV6-4 and TRBJ2-3, with D perhaps matching TRBD2 (7 bases). This CDR3 is built from 15 residues. Trimming pared 0 bases from V and 2 bases from J, leaving 9 bases between. The germline V gene has CDR1 MRHNA and CDR2 SNTAGT.

This clone was observed a few times. The V call is TRBV18, the J call TRBJ2-5; tentatively, D is TRBD1 (5 bases). Trimming took off 3 bases at V and 4 bases at J, with 9 bases between the two ends. CDR1 and CDR2 (germline): KGHSH, LQKENI. The CDR3 runs 13 residues. The DNA for the CDR3 is TGTGCCAGCTCACCCTCCCAGGGAGAGACCCAGTACTTC. It encodes CASSPSQGETQYF.

The V call is TRBV4-3, the J call TRBJ2-1; D is unresolved. Trimming took off 0 bases at V and 5 bases at J, with 11 bases between the two ends. The V gene's germline CDR1 is LGHNA and CDR2 YSLEER. CDR3 length: 15 amino acids. DNA for the CDR3: TGCGCCAGCAGCCAAGATGCAACAGCCGACAATGAGCAGTTCTTC. It is translated as CASSQDATADNEQFF.

V is TRBV4-1 and J is TRBJ1-5; tentatively, D is TRBD1 (6 bases). The CDR3 runs 17 residues. V lost 1 base to trimming and J lost 0 bases, with 13 bases between them. Per germline, CDR1 MGHRA and CDR2 YSYEKL. The DNA for the CDR3 is TGCGCCAGCAGCCAAGTGCCAGGGGTGTATAGCAATCAGCCCCAGCATTTT. Protein product: CASSQVPGVYSNQPQHF.

This clone was seen a handful of times. The chain recombines TRBV9 with TRBJ2-7; D is possibly TRBD1 (5 bases). V was trimmed by 1 base and J by 1 base, leaving 9 bases between them. The CDR3 length is 14 residues. The germline gives CDR1 SGDLS, CDR2 YYNGEE. The CDR3 sequence is CASSVSAGSYEQYF. The CDR3 DNA reads TGTGCCAGCAGCGTATCCGCAGGGTCCTACGAGCAGTACTTC.